This TCR beta chain was observed in a study of regulatory and conventional T cells in RAG deficiency. General study points: Compared with controls, unique Treg TCR beta sequences dropped around 92-fold in Omenn syndrome and CID/AS. In Omenn syndrome, Treg and Tconv repertoires overlapped >75%. Control T-cell subsets had markedly higher Shannon entropy and lower Simpson indices than RAG-deficient patients.

Notes on this clone: Its matching antigen is unknown.

Here immunoSEQ multiplex PCR was the method, and the copy in TCRdb shows in-frame clones only, minus some. The top ten hold about 0.54% of the sample, which has more than 35,000 clones, about 90% seen once. Genomic DNA came from blood conventional CD4+ T cells gated CD25-low CD127-high. V lost 0 bases and J lost 5, with 22 bases in between. The CDR3 loop spans 18 amino acids. Germline lookup yields CDR1 LNHNV and CDR2 YYDKDF (reference sequence). Separately, the same data were catalogued under a study of regulatory T cells. Per that study: Primers: 52 TRBV forward and 13 TRBJ reverse. Patient repertoires had restricted TRB V-J pairs and skewed V and J usage, most in Tregs.

Source material: CD4+ effector T cells sorted from blood. The rearrangement uses TRBV15 and TRBJ2-5, with a tentative D call TRBD1 (6 bases). The TCR was taken from a human donor in good health. The CDR3 loop reads CATSRELRTLRGMETQYF. For the CDR3, the DNA is TGTGCCACCAGCAGAGAGTTACGTACTTTAAGGGGGATGGAGACCCAGTACTTC.